The 12 T cell receptor beta chains in this list originate from one sample, sequenced in a study of T cell changes during pregnancy in multiple sclerosis. Here immunoSEQ multiplex PCR was the method, and the copy in TCRdb shows in-frame clones only, minus some. The sample consists of around 31,000 clones, roughly nine tenths of them appearing once. The material was CD4+ T cells from peripheral blood mononuclear cells, obtained in the first trimester of pregnancy. The receptors were gathered from a female donor with multiple sclerosis, enrolled in a pregnancy study.

V is TRBV6-5 and J is TRBJ1-1, with 8 bases that match TRBD1. The V gene's germline CDR1 is MNHEY and CDR2 SVGAGI. V shed 5 bases and J 1 base; nucleotides not matched to a gene: 6. This CDR3 region has 15 residues. This chain's CDR3 is CASSPSDRGNTEAFF. As DNA, the CDR3 is TGTGCCAGCAGTCCCTCCGACAGGGGGAACACTGAAGCTTTCTTT.

This chain uses TRBV28 with TRBJ1-4; D is unclear. The CDR3 is 17 amino acids. The V end was cut by 6 bases, the J end by 0 bases, with 17 bases between. The germline V gene has CDR1 MDHEN and CDR2 SYDVKM. For the CDR3, the DNA is TGTGCCAGCAGCCTGACAAATTTAATCGCAACTAATGAAAAACTGTTTTTT. This translates into CASSLTNLIATNEKLFF.

V usage is TRBV5-4 and J usage is TRBJ1-4; a possible D gene is TRBD1 (6 bases). This CDR3 region has 16 residues. Germline CDR1 reads SGHNT; CDR2 reads YYREEE (reference sequence). Between the trimmed V and J ends, which lost 3 bases and 3 bases, there was a span of 15 bases. The CDR3 protein is CASSSRQEGSNEKLFF. CDR3 nucleotides: TGTGCCAGCAGCTCTCGACAGGAAGGTTCTAATGAAAAACTGTTTTTT. The full variable domain, rest sourced from reference TRBV5-4 and TRBJ1-4, is ETGVTQSPTHLIKTRGQQVTLRCSSQSGHNTVSWYQQALGQGPQFIFQYYREEENGRGNFPPRFSGLQFPNYSSELNVNALELDDSALYLCASSSRQEGSNEKLFFGSGTQLSVL.

V is TRBV2 and J is TRBJ1-6, with D unresolved. The CDR3 length is 14 residues. Per the germline V gene, CDR1 is SNHLY and CDR2 is FYNNEI. Deletions cut 6 bases from V and 11 bases from J, with 17 bases between. CDR3 sequence reads: CASRYQTPGTPLHF. The CDR3 bases are TGTGCCAGCAGATACCAAACCCCGGGGACACCCCTCCACTTT.

This chain connects TRBV7-9 to TRBJ1-1; no reliable D call. With 0 bases removed from V and 10 bases from J, the gap between germline ends came to 9 bases. Germline V gene lookup returns CDR1 SEHNR and CDR2 FQNEAQ (reference sequence). The CDR3 covers 12 residues. The CDR3 loop is CASSLAEGSAFF. CDR3 coding DNA: TGTGCCAGCAGCTTAGCGGAGGGATCAGCTTTCTTT.

Concerning this clone itself: A read error may produce the germline difference seen at one junction end. This chain joins TRBV4-3 and TRBJ2-1; no definite D call. The germline V gene encodes CDR1 LGHNA and CDR2 YSLEER. The CDR3 contains 13 residues. CDR3 region: CASSHGSHNEQFF. The CDR3 bases are TGCGCCAGCAGCCATGGCTCCCACAATGAGCAGTTCTTC.

The chain employs TRBV7-9 and TRBJ2-1; 8 bases fit TRBD1. The trim removed 0 bases at V and 7 bases at J, leaving 8 bases unmatched. Germline values: CDR1 SEHNR, CDR2 FQNEAQ (reference sequence). The CDR3 has 16 residues. The CDR3 DNA is TGTGCCAGCAGCTTAGCTGGGGCAGGACAGGGTAATGAGCAGTTCTTC. Translated: CASSLAGAGQGNEQFF.

The chain combines TRBV28 with TRBJ2-5; 10 bases match TRBD2. Germline loops: CDR1 MDHEN, CDR2 SYDVKM. V lost 5 bases, J lost 4 bases, and 7 bases stayed unmatched. This CDR3 comprises 15 residues. CDR3 amino acids: CASSPIAGGSETQYF. In DNA form, the CDR3 reads TGTGCCAGCAGTCCTATAGCGGGGGGCTCAGAGACCCAGTACTTC.

V and J are TRBV7-6 and TRBJ2-1; D is perhaps TRBD2 (5 bases). V lost 3 bases and J lost 5, with 14 bases in between. The germline gives CDR1 SGHVS, CDR2 FNYEAQ. This CDR3 spans 15 amino acids. Here the CDR3 DNA reads TGTGCCAGCAGCTTTGGACTGTCCGGGGACAATGAGCAGTTCTTC. This encodes CASSFGLSGDNEQFF.

V gene TRBV18 combines with J gene TRBJ1-6, with 7 bases fitting TRBD1. The germline gives CDR1 KGHSH, CDR2 LQKENI. After removal of 3 bases from V and 10 bases from J, the junction contained 6 bases not matched to a gene. This CDR3 has 14 amino acids. CDR3 region: CASSPDRVGSPLHF. CDR3 DNA sequence: TGTGCCAGCTCACCCGACAGGGTAGGGTCACCCCTCCACTTT. Full variable domain (remainder filled in from reference TRBV18 and TRBJ1-6): NAGVMQNPRHLVRRRGQEARLRCSPMKGHSHVYWYRQLPEEGLKFMVYLQKENIIDESGMPKERFSAEFPKEGPSILRIQQVVRGDSAAYFCASSPDRVGSPLHFGNGTRLTVT.

The rearrangement joins TRBV6-1 to TRBJ1-2, with 9 positions matching TRBD1. Germline trimming cut 2 bases from V and 2 bases from J; bases unmatched to any gene: 6. The CDR3 is 16 amino acids. Per the germline V gene, CDR1 is MNHNS and CDR2 is SASEGT. The CDR3, as DNA: TGTGCCAGCAGTGAAAGTCGGACAGGGGTAAACTATGGCTACACCTTC. Translating gives CASSESRTGVNYGYTF.

The V call is TRBV4-2, the J call TRBJ2-1; TRBD1 agrees at 8 bases. Germline V gene sequence: CDR1 LGHNA, CDR2 YNFKEQ. This CDR3 is 15 amino acids long. Trimming removed 4 bases from V and 4 bases from J; junction bases left unmatched: 6. Here the CDR3 DNA reads TGTGCCAGCAGCCCACAGACAGGGGTGTACAATGAGCAGTTCTTC. This gives the protein CASSPQTGVYNEQFF.